One sample yielded the 22 T cell receptor beta chains listed below, sequenced in a study of patients and donors after allogeneic stem cell transplantation. TCRdb re-called the RT-PCR reads through MiXCR, storing one row per CDR3 protein. The sample comprises about 230,000 distinct CDR3 sequences, roughly 15% of which are singletons, and 11% rests with the top ten. Sequencing was performed on blood, either unsorted or a sorted T cell fraction (not recorded which). The receptors shown here come from a human donor who was either an allogeneic HSCT recipient or a stem cell or donor lymphocyte infusion donor (not recorded which). It is not recorded whose cells these are; they may come from a transplant donor.

The chain carries TRBV4-1 and TRBJ2-3; 7 bases map to TRBD2. The V gene end was trimmed by 5 bases and the J gene end by 2 bases; junction bases not matched to a gene: 10. The CDR3 totals 16 residues. Germline V gene data show CDR1 as MGHRA and CDR2 as YSYEKL. The chain's CDR3 is CASSNTLADFTDTQYF. CDR3 coding DNA: TGCGCCAGCAGCAATACGCTAGCGGATTTCACAGATACGCAGTATTTT.

The chain is built from TRBV7-8 and TRBJ2-5; no clear D. The CDR3 loop spans 15 amino acids. CDR1 is SGHVS, CDR2 FQNEAQ, per germline. V lost 1 base, J lost 0 bases, and 9 bases lay in between. In nucleotides, the CDR3 is TGTGCCAGCAGCTTAGATCGTGGAAACCAAGAGACCCAGTACTTC. Encoded protein: CASSLDRGNQETQYF.

As concerns this clonotype: Since the CDR3 does not end with the conserved phenylalanine or tryptophan, this likely comes from a read error. This sequence joins TRBV14 and TRBJ2-1, with 15 bases fitting TRBD2. V was clipped by 4 bases and J by 8 bases; unmatched bases: 9. This CDR3 has 17 residues. Per germline, CDR1 SGHDN and CDR2 FVKESK. The CDR3 DNA sequence: TGTGCCAGCAGCCGAGGGACTAGCGGGGGGCTCCTCCATGAGCAGTTCCTC. This encodes CASSRGTSGGLLHEQFL.

This clonotype was found once. V is TRBV13 and J is TRBJ2-7, with no clear D. CDR3 length: 14 amino acids. Trimming removed 1 base from V and 2 bases from J, with 9 bases in between. CDR1 is PRHDT, CDR2 FYEKMQ, per germline (reference sequence). The chain's CDR3 is CASSLATGTYEQYF. The CDR3 DNA sequence: TGTGCCAGCAGCTTAGCGACTGGTACCTACGAGCAGTACTTC.

This clonotype was detected only a few times. The chain uses TRBV5-5 and TRBJ2-3; D ambiguous. The CDR3 is made up of 12 amino acids. CDR1 and CDR2 from the germline V gene are SGHKS and YYEKEE (reference sequence). The V gene lost 0 bases and the J gene lost 8 bases, with 7 bases spanning the gap. The CDR3 sequence is CASSLALGTQYF. The CDR3 nucleotides are TGTGCCAGCAGCTTGGCCTTAGGTACGCAGTATTTT.

The V gene is TRBV6-2 or TRBV6-3, the J gene TRBJ1-5; D remains ambiguous. V was shortened by 4 bases and J by 7 bases, with 11 bases between the two germline ends. The CDR3 loop spans 13 amino acids. Germline V gene lookup returns CDR1 MNHEY and CDR2 SVGEGT. The CDR3 sequence is CASSLMGWQPQHF. The CDR3 region has the DNA TGTGCCAGCAGTTTAATGGGGTGGCAGCCCCAGCATTTT.

This clonotype was counted between two and nine times. The CDR3 bases are TGCAGTGCACAGGGGCCGGACACCGGGGAGCTGTTTTTT. This gives the protein CSAQGPDTGELFF. The genes are TRBV20-1 and TRBJ2-2; 7 bases match TRBD1. V gave up 6 bases and J gave up 3 bases; unmatched junction bases: 4. The CDR3 is made up of 13 amino acids. Germline lookup yields CDR1 DFQATT and CDR2 SNEGSKA (reference sequence).

The chain couples TRBV3-1 to TRBJ2-7; 12 bases match TRBD2. The CDR3 covers 15 residues. V was clipped by 0 bases and J by 6 bases; unmatched bases: 3. Germline V gene data show CDR1 as LGHDT and CDR2 as YNNKEL (reference sequence). CDR3 residues: CASSQETSGRSEQYF. The CDR3 DNA is TGTGCCAGCAGCCAAGAGACTAGCGGGAGATCCGAGCAGTACTTC.

This clonotype was detected ten times or more. CDR3 sequence: CASSEFGTGVGEQYF. For the CDR3, the DNA is TGTGCCAGCAGTGAATTTGGGACAGGGGTTGGTGAGCAGTACTTC. The chain has TRBV25-1 and TRBJ2-7; 10 positions agree with TRBD1. V lost 1 base and J lost 7; bases outside the gene matches: 7. The germline V gene encodes CDR1 MGHDK and CDR2 SYGVNS. The CDR3 runs 15 residues.

By frequency in the sample, this clonotype is medium-sized. The chain combines TRBV2 with TRBJ1-1, with D hard to call. This CDR3 contains 13 residues. V lost 3 bases and J 1 base, leaving 6 bases between the germline ends. Germline V gene data show CDR1 as SNHLY and CDR2 as FYNNEI. As DNA, the CDR3 is TGTGCCAGCAGTGAGGACCAGAACACTGAAGCTTTCTTT. Its translation is CASSEDQNTEAFF.

This rearrangement joins TRBV10-3 to TRBJ2-4; D is unclear. The V end lost 3 bases, the J end lost 9 bases, and 12 bases lay between the germline ends. The germline CDR1 and CDR2 sequences are ENHRY and SYGVKD. The CDR3 is made up of 13 amino acids. The CDR3 coding sequence is TGTGCCATCAGTGAAGTGGAAGTGGGCATTCAGTACTTC. Translation gives CAISEVEVGIQYF.

This clonotype was detected ten times or more. The gene calls are TRBV24-1 and TRBJ2-1; 8 bases fit TRBD2. Germline loops: CDR1 KGHDR, CDR2 SFDVKD. The CDR3 length is 15 residues. Trimming took 4 bases from V and 4 from J; bases not matched to a gene: 5. This CDR3 is CATSETSGHYNEQFF. The CDR3 bases are TGTGCCACCAGTGAAACTAGCGGTCATTACAATGAGCAGTTCTTC.

The CDR3 is CASTPGPGYNQPQHF. CDR3 coding DNA: TGTGCCAGTACCCCAGGGCCTGGGTACAATCAGCCCCAGCATTTT. This chain uses TRBV19 with TRBJ1-5; a weak D match, TRBD1 (5 bases). In germline, CDR1 is LNHDA, CDR2 SQIVND (reference sequence). V gave up 7 bases and J gave up 3 bases, with 16 bases separating them. The CDR3 runs to 15 residues. Variable domain in full (rest from reference TRBV19 and TRBJ1-5): DGGITQSPKYLFRKEGQNVTLSCEQNLNHDAMYWYRQDPGQGLRLIYYSQIVNDFQKGDIAEGYSVSREKKESFPLTVTSAQKNPTAFYLCASTPGPGYNQPQHFGDGTRLSIL.

CDR3 sequence reads: CASSQEKMFSTDTQYF. The CDR3 region has the DNA TGTGCCAGCAGCCAAGAGAAGATGTTCAGCACAGATACGCAGTATTTT. The V and J genes are TRBV3-1 and TRBJ2-3; D not certain. Looked up from germline, CDR1 is LGHDT and CDR2 is YNNKEL (reference sequence). The CDR3 totals 16 residues. Trimming pared 0 bases from V and 0 bases from J, leaving 10 bases between.

The chain has TRBV5-4 and TRBJ2-1; 8 nucleotides agree with TRBD2. Germline V gives CDR1 SGHNT, CDR2 YYREEE (reference sequence). This CDR3 region has 16 residues. The trim removed 4 bases at V and 7 bases at J, leaving 13 bases unmatched. DNA for the CDR3: TGTGCCAGCAGCCCGGGACTAAAAAAGCGGGGGAATGAGCAGTTCTTC. Its translation is CASSPGLKKRGNEQFF. Full variable domain (remainder filled in from reference TRBV5-4 and TRBJ2-1): ETGVTQSPTHLIKTRGQQVTLRCSSQSGHNTVSWYQQALGQGPQFIFQYYREEENGRGNFPPRFSGLQFPNYSSELNVNALELDDSALYLCASSPGLKKRGNEQFFGPGTRLTVL.

The chain combines TRBV19 with TRBJ2-7; the D gene could be TRBD1 or TRBD2 (5 bases each). In germline, CDR1 is LNHDA, CDR2 SQIVND (reference sequence). The germline V and J ends were trimmed by 4 bases and 2 bases, with 12 bases remaining between them. The CDR3 spans 14 residues. The CDR3 DNA follows: TGTGCCAGTAGTAAAGGACGGGGACCCTACGAGCAGTACTTC. Translated: CASSKGRGPYEQYF.

This clonotype has more than one count but fewer than ten. The chain links TRBV25-1 to TRBJ1-2; D ambiguous. CDR1 and CDR2 from the germline V gene are MGHDK and SYGVNS. The CDR3 loop spans 13 amino acids. Trimming took off 3 bases at V and 1 base at J, with 6 bases between the two ends. This chain's CDR3 is CASSEVFNYGYTF. CDR3 sequence (DNA): TGTGCCAGCAGTGAGGTTTTTAACTATGGCTACACCTTC.

A few counts support this clonotype. The V and J genes are TRBV7-9 and TRBJ2-1, with D unclear. Per germline, CDR1 SEHNR and CDR2 FQNEAQ (reference sequence). Trimming shortened V by 1 base and J by 0 bases, and 10 bases separated the two germline ends. This CDR3 is built from 16 residues. The CDR3 DNA reads TGTGCCAGCAGCTTAGAACGGCGAAGCTCCTACAATGAGCAGTTCTTC. Protein product: CASSLERRSSYNEQFF.

At least ten counts were recorded for this clonotype. The rearrangement uses TRBV2 and TRBJ1-3; D gene ambiguous. V was shortened by 3 bases and J by 4 bases, with 4 bases between the two germline ends. The CDR3 spans 12 residues. Germline CDR1 and CDR2: SNHLY and FYNNEI. The CDR3: CASSDFGNTIYF. For the CDR3, the DNA is TGTGCCAGCAGTGACTTCGGAAACACCATATATTTT. Full variable domain (rest looked up from reference TRBV2 and TRBJ1-3): EPEVTQTPSHQVTQMGQEVILRCVPISNHLYFYWYRQILGQKVEFLVSFYNNEISEKSEIFDDQFSVERPDGSNFTLKIRSTKLEDSAMYFCASSDFGNTIYFGEGSWLTVV.

The V call is TRBV5-5, the J call TRBJ1-1, with D unresolved. The CDR3 spans 15 residues. Trimming left V 0 bases short and J 7 bases short, with 16 bases between. Germline CDR1 SGHKS, CDR2 YYEKEE (reference sequence). The CDR3 DNA reads TGTGCCAGCAGCTTGGGGCCGGTGCGGGGTTATGAAGCTTTCTTT. Protein sequence: CASSLGPVRGYEAFF.

J is TRBJ1-5 and V is TRBV19; 8 nucleotides align to TRBD1. V lost 6 bases and J lost 1; bases outside the gene matches: 5. The CDR3 consists of 15 residues. Germline CDR1 is LNHDA and CDR2 is SQIVND (reference sequence). The CDR3 here is CASSAGGLSNQPQHF. The CDR3 DNA is TGTGCCAGTAGCGCAGGGGGCTTAAGCAATCAGCCCCAGCATTTT.

This clonotype was detected a few times. The CDR3 nucleotides read TGTGCCAGCAGCACCCCCAGGGGTGGTAGTGAAAAACTGTTTTTT. Protein sequence: CASSTPRGGSEKLFF. The chain employs TRBV7-9 and TRBJ1-4; tentatively, D is TRBD1 (6 bases). Deletions cut 5 bases from V and 7 bases from J, with 17 bases between. The CDR3 extends over 15 amino acids. Per germline, CDR1 SEHNR and CDR2 FQNEAQ (reference sequence).